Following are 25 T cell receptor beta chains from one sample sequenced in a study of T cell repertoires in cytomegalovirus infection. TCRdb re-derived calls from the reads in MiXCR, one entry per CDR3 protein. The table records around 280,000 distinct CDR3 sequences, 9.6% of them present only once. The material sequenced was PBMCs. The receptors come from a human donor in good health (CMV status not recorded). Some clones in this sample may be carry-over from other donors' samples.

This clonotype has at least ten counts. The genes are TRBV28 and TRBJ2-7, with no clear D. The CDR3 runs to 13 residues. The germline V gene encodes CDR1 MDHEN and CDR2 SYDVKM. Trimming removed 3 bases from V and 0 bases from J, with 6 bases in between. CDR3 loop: CASSFPGSYEQYV. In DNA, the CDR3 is TGTGCCAGCAGTTTCCCCGGCTCCTACGAGCAGTACGTC.

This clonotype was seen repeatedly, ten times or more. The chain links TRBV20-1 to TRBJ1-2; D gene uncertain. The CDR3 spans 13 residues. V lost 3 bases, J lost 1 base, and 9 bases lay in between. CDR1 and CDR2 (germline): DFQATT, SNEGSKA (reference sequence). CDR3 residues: CSARRTNNYGYTF. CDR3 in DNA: TGCAGTGCTAGGAGGACTAATAACTATGGCTACACCTTC.

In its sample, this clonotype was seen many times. CDR3 loop: CASISKGNTGELFF. CDR3 DNA: TGTGCCAGCATATCTAAGGGTAACACCGGGGAGCTGTTTTTT. The chain couples TRBV6-2 or TRBV6-3 to TRBJ2-2; no reliable D call. The CDR3 has 14 amino acids. Per the germline V gene, CDR1 is MNHEY and CDR2 is SVGEGT. Trimming left V 7 bases short and J 2 bases short, with 11 bases between.

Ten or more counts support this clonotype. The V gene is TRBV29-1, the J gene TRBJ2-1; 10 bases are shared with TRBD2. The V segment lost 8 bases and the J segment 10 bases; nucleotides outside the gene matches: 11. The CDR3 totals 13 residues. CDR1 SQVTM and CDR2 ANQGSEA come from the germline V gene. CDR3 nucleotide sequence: TGCAGCTTTGTACTAGCGGGGTTCAGGGAGCAGTTCTTC. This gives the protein CSFVLAGFREQFF.

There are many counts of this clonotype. CDR3 DNA sequence: TGTGCCAGCAGTAACAGGGGATGGGCCGGGGAGCTGTTTTTT. Its translation is CASSNRGWAGELFF. The chain combines TRBV28 with TRBJ2-2, with TRBD1 matching 7 bases. CDR1 MDHEN and CDR2 SYDVKM come from the germline V gene. This CDR3 contains 14 residues. V was clipped by 5 bases and J by 6 bases; unmatched bases: 6.

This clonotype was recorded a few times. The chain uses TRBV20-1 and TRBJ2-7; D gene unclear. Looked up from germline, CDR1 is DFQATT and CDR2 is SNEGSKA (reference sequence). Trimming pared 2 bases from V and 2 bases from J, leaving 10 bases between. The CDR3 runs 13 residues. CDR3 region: CSARSWGAYEQYF. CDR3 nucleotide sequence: TGCAGTGCTAGATCCTGGGGTGCCTACGAGCAGTACTTC.

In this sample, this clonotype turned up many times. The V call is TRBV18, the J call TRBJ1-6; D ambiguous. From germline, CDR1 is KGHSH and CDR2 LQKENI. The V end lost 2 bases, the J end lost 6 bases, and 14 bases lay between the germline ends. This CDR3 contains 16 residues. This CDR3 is CASSPVDRSVNSPLHF. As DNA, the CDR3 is TGTGCCAGCTCACCAGTGGATCGATCCGTTAATTCACCCCTCCACTTT.

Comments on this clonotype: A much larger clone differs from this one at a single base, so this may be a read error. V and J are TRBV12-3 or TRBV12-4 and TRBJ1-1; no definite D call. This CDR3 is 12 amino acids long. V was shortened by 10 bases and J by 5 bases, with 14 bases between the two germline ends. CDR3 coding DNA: TGTGCCACCAGATTTGAAGGGACTGAAGCTTTCTTT. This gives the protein CATRFEGTEAFF.

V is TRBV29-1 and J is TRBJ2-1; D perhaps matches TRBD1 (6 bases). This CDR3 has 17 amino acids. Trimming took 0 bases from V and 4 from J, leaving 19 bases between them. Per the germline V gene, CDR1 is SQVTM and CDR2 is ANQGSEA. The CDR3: CSVEDLQGTLDYNEQFF. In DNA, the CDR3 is TGCAGCGTTGAAGATCTTCAAGGGACACTTGATTACAATGAGCAGTTCTTC.

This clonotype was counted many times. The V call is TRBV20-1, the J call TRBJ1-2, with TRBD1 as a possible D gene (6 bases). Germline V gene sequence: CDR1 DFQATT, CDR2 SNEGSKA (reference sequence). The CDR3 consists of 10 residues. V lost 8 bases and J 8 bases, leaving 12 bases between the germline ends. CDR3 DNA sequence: TGCAGTACCCGGACAGACGGCTACACCTTC. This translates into CSTRTDGYTF.

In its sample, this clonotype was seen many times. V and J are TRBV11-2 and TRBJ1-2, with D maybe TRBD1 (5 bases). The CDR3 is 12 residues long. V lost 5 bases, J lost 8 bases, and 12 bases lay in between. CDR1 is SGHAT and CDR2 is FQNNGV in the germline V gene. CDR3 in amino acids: CASSAQGNGYTF. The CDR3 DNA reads TGTGCCAGCAGCGCGCAGGGCAACGGCTACACCTTC.

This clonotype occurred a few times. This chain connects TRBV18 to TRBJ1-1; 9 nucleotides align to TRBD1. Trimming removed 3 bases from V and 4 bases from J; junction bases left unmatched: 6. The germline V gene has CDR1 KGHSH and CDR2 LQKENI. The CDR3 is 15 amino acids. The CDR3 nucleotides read TGTGCCAGCTCACCGATCGGACAGGGGAGCACTGAAGCTTTCTTT. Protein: CASSPIGQGSTEAFF.

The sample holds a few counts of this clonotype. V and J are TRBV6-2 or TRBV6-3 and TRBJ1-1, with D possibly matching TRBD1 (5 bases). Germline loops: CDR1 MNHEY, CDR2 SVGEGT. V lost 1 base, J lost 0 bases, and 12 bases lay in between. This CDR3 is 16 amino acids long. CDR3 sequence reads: CASSYYGEGVNTEAFF. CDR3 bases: TGTGCCAGCAGTTACTACGGGGAAGGGGTGAACACTGAAGCTTTCTTT.

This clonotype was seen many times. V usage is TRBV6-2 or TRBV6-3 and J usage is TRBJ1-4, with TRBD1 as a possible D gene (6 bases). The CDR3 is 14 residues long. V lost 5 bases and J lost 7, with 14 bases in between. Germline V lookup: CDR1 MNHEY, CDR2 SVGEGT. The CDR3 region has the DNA TGTGCCAGCAGTACCGGGACACGCGGTGAAAAACTGTTTTTT. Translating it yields CASSTGTRGEKLFF.

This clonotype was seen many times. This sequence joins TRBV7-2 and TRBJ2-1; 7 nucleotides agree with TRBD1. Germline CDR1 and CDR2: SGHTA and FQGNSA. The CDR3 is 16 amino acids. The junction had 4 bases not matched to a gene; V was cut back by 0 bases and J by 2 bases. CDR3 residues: CASSLASGQTYNEQFF. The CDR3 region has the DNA TGTGCCAGCAGCTTAGCCTCGGGACAGACCTACAATGAGCAGTTCTTC.

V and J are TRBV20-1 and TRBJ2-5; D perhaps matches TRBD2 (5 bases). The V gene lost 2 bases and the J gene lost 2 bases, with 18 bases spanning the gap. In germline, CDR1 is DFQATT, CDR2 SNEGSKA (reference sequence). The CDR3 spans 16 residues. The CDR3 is CSARSWGASRQETQYF. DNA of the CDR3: TGCAGTGCTAGATCCTGGGGAGCTAGCCGTCAAGAGACCCAGTACTTC.

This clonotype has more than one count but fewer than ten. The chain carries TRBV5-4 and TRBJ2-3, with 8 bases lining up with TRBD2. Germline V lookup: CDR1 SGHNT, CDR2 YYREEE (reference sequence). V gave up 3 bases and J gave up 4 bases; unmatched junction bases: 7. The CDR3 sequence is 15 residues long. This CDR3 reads CASSSGGHQADTQYF. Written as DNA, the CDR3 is TGTGCCAGCAGCTCGGGGGGGCATCAGGCAGATACGCAGTATTTT.

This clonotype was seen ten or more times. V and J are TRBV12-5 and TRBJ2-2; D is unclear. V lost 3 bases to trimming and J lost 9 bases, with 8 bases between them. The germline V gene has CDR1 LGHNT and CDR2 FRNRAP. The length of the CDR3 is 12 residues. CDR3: CASGFPGRELFF. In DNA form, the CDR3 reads TGTGCTAGTGGTTTCCCCGGCCGGGAGCTGTTTTTT.

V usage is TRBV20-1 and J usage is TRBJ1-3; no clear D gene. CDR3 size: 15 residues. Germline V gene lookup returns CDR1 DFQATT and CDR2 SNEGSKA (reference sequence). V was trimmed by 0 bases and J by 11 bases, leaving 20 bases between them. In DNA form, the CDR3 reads TGCAGTGCTAGAGATCCCCTACAGACTTTGCCGTCCATATATTTT. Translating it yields CSARDPLQTLPSIYF.

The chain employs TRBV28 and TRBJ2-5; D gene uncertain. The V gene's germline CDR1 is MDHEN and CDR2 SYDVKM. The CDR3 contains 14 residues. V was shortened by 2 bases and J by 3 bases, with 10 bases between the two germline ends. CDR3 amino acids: CASSLVGVEETQYF. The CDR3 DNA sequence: TGTGCCAGCAGTTTAGTAGGCGTGGAAGAGACCCAGTACTTC.

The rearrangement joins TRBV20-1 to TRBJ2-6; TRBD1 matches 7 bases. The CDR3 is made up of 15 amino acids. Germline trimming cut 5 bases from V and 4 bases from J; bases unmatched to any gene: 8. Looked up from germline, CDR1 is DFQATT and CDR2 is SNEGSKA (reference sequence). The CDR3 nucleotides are TGCAGTGCTTATCGACAGGGAGCCGGGGCCAACGTCCTGACTTTC. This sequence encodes CSAYRQGAGANVLTF.

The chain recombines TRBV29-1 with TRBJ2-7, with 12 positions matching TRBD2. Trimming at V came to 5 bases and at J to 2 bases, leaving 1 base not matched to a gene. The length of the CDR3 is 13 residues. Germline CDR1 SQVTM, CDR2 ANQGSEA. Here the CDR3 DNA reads TGCAGCGTTAGGACTAGCGGGGCCTACGAGCAGTACTTC. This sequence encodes CSVRTSGAYEQYF.

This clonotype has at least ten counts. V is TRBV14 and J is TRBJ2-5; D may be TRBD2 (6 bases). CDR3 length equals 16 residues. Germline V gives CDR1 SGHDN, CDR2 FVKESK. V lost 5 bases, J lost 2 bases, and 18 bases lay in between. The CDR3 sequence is CASSLRRGNIQETQYF. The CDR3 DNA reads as TGTGCCAGCAGCTTGCGTCGGGGGAATATACAAGAGACCCAGTACTTC.

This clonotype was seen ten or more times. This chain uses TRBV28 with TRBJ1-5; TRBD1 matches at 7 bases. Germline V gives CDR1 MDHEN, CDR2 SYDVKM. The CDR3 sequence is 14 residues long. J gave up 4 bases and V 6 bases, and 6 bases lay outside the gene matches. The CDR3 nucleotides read TGTGCCAGCAGGGACTACAGGGGAAATCAGCCCCAGCATTTT. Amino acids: CASRDYRGNQPQHF.

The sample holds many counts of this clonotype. CDR3 amino acids: CASSQVGTSGGNEQFF. CDR3 DNA sequence: TGTGCCAGCAGCCAAGTTGGGACTAGCGGGGGTAATGAGCAGTTCTTC. This chain uses TRBV4-2 with TRBJ2-1; 14 nucleotides match TRBD2. CDR3 length: 16 residues. V dropped 1 base and J dropped 7; count of bases not matched to a gene: 3. Germline V gene lookup returns CDR1 LGHNA and CDR2 YNFKEQ.